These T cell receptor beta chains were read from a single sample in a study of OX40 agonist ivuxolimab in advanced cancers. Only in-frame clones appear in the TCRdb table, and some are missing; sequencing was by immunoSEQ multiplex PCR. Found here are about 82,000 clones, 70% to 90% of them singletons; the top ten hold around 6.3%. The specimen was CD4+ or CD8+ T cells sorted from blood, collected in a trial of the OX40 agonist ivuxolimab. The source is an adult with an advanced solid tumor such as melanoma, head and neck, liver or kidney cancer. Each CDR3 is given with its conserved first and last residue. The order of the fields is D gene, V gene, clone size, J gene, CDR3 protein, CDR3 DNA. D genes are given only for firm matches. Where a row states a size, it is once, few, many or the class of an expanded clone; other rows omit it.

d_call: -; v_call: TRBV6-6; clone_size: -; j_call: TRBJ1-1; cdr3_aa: CATHTGARTEAFF; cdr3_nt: TGTGCCACCCATACGGGGGCTCGGACTGAAGCTTTCTTT
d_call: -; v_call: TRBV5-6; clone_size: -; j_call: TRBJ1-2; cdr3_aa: CAGSLIMDYGYTF; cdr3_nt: TGTGCCGGCAGCTTGATTATGGACTATGGCTACACCTTC
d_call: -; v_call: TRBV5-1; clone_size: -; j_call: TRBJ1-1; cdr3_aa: CASSLASSNTEAFF; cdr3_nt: TGCGCCAGCAGCTTGGCCAGTAGCAACACTGAAGCTTTCTTT
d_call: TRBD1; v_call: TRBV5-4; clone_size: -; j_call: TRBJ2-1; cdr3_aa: CASSLLAGGRNEQFF; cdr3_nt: TGTGCCAGCAGCTTGTTAGCAGGGGGCAGGAATGAGCAGTTCTTC
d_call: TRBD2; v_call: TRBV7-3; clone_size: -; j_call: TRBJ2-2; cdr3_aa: CASSSLAGNTGELFF; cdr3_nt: TGTGCCAGCAGCTCCCTAGCGGGAAACACCGGGGAGCTGTTTTTT
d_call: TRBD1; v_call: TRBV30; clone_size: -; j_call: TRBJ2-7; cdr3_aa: CAWSVGQGLHEQYF; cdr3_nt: TGTGCCTGGAGTGTGGGACAGGGGCTACACGAGCAGTACTTC
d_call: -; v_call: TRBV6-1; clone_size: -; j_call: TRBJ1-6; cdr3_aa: CATASGTYNSPLHF; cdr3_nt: TGTGCCACCGCTTCTGGGACCTATAATTCACCCCTCCACTTT
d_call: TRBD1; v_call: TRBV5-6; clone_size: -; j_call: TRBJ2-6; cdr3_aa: CASSLDRGYSGANVLTF; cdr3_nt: TGTGCCAGCAGCTTAGACAGGGGATACTCTGGGGCCAACGTCCTGACTTTC
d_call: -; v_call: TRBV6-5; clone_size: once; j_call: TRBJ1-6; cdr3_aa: CASSYRSGGKDSPLHF; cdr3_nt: TGTGCCAGCAGTTACCGGTCGGGAGGGAAGGATTCACCCCTCCACTTT
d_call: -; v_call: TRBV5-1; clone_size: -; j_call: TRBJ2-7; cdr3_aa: CASSLLRHYEQYF; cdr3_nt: TGCGCCAGCAGCTTGCTGAGACACTACGAGCAGTACTTC
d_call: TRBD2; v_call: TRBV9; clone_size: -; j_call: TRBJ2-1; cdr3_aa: CASSVLSGRWDEQFF; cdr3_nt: TGTGCCAGCAGCGTTCTTAGCGGGAGGTGGGATGAGCAGTTCTTC
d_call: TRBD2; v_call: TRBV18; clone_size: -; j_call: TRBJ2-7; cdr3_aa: CASSPPSGKGFYEQYF; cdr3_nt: TGTGCCAGCTCACCCCCTAGCGGCAAAGGGTTCTACGAGCAGTACTTC
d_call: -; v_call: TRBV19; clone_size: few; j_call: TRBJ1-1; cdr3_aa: CASSIHQGTNTEAFF; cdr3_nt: TGTGCCAGTAGTATTCATCAGGGGACGAACACTGAAGCTTTCTTT
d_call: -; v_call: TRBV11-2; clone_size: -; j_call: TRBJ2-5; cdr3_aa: CASSFWGEETQYF; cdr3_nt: TGTGCCAGCAGCTTTTGGGGGGAAGAGACCCAGTACTTC
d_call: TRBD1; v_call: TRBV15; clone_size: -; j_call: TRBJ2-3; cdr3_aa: CATSRDRNRGTDTQYF; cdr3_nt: TGTGCCACCAGCAGAGATCGAAACAGGGGGACAGATACGCAGTATTTT
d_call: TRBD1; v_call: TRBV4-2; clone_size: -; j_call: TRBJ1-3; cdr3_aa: CASSQEGQGNTIYF; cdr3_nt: TGTGCCAGCAGCCAAGAGGGACAGGGAAACACCATATATTTT
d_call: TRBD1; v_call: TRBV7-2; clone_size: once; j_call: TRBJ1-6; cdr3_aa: CASSTDRDSPLHF; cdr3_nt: TGTGCCAGCAGCACGGACAGGGATTCACCCCTCCACTTT
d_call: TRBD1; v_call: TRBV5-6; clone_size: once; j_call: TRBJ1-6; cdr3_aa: CASSAYGGQGVTTPLHF; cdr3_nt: TGTGCCAGCAGCGCTTACGGGGGACAGGGCGTAACGACACCCCTCCACTTT
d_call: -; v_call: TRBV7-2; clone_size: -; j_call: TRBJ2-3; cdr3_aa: CASSRPGGTQYF; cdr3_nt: TGTGCCAGCAGCAGACCAGGGGGGACGCAGTATTTT
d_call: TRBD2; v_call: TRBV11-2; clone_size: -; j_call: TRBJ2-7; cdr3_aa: CASSPHLAGDYEQYF; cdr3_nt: TGTGCCAGCAGCCCTCATCTAGCGGGGGACTACGAGCAGTACTTC
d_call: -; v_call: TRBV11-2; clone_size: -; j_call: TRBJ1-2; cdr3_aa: CASSSSGRYHYGYTF; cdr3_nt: TGTGCCAGCAGCTCCTCAGGGCGATACCACTATGGCTACACCTTC
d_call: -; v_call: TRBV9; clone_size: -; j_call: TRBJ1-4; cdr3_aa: CASSPQKTNEKLFF; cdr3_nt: TGTGCCAGCAGCCCCCAGAAGACTAATGAAAAACTGTTTTTT
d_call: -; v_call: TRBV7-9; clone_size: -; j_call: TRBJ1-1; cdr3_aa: CASSRGPTEAFF; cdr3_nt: TGTGCCAGCAGTCGAGGGCCCACTGAAGCTTTCTTT
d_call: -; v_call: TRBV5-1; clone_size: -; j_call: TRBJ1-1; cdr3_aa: CASSRGESGLAFF; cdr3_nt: TGCGCCAGCAGTCGGGGTGAAAGTGGCTTAGCTTTCTTT
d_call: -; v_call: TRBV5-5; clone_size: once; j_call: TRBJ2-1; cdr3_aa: CASSLPGQKSYNEQFF; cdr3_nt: TGTGCCAGCAGCCTGCCGGGTCAAAAGTCCTACAATGAGCAGTTCTTC
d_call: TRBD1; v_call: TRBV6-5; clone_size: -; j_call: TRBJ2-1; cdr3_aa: CASSYGDRVNEQFF; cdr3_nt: TGTGCCAGCAGTTATGGGGACAGGGTCAATGAGCAGTTCTTC
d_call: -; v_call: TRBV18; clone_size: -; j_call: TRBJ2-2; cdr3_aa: CASSPSHPGPVNTGELFF; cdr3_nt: TGTGCCAGCTCACCCTCTCATCCAGGGCCGGTTAACACCGGGGAGCTGTTTTTT
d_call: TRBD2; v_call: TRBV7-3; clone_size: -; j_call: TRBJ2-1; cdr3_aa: CASSPAAGLAGSSYNEQFF; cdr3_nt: TGTGCCAGCAGCCCCGCGGCAGGACTAGCGGGGAGCTCCTACAATGAGCAGTTCTTC
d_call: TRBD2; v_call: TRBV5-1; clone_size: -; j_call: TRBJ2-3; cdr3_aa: CASSYGLAGARSTDTQYF; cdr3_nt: TGCGCCAGCAGCTACGGACTAGCGGGGGCCCGGTCCACAGATACGCAGTATTTT
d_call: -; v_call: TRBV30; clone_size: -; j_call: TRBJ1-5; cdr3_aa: CAWAREENQPQHF; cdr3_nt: TGTGCCTGGGCCAGGGAGGAGAATCAGCCCCAGCATTTT
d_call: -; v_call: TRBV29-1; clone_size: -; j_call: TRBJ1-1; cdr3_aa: CSARGGEAFF; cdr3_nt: TGCAGCGCCCGAGGGGGGGAAGCTTTCTTT
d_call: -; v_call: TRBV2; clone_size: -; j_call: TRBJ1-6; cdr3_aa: CASTPPSGNSPLHF; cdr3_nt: TGTGCCAGCACCCCCCCGTCGGGGAATTCACCCCTCCACTTT
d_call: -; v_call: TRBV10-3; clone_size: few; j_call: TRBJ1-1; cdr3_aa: CAISESGPGVSEAFF; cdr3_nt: TGTGCCATCAGTGAGTCGGGCCCAGGGGTCAGTGAAGCTTTCTTT
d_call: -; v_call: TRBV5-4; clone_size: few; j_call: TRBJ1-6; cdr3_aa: CASSGSYNSPLHF; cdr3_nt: TGTGCCAGCTCCGGCTCCTATAATTCACCCCTCCACTTT
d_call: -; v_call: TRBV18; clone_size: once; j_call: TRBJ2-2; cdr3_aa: CASSPAGGTNTGELFF; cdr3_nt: TGTGCCAGCTCACCCGCCGGGGGAACGAACACCGGGGAGCTGTTTTTT
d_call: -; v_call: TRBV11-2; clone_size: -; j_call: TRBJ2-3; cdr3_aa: CASSIGAVSTDTQYF; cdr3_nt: TGTGCCAGCAGTATTGGGGCGGTTAGCACAGATACGCAGTATTTT
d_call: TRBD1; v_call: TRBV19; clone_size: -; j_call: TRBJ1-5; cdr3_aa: CATRDRVNQPQHF; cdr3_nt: TGTGCCACCCGGGACAGGGTTAATCAGCCCCAGCATTTT
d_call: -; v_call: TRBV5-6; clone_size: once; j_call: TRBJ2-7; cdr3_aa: CASSYLSGTYEQYF; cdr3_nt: TGTGCCAGCAGCTACCTCAGCGGTACCTACGAGCAGTACTTC
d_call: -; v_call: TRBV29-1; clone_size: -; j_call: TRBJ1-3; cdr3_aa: CSVEAGNTIYF; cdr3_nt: TGCAGCGTTGAAGCCGGAAACACCATATATTTT
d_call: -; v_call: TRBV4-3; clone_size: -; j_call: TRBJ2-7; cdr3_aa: CASSQEWGLEQYF; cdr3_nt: TGCGCCAGCAGCCAAGAATGGGGACTGGAGCAGTACTTC
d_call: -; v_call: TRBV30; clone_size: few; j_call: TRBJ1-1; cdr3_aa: CAWSLLGGRTEAFF; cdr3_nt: TGTGCCTGGAGTTTACTAGGAGGAAGGACTGAAGCTTTCTTT
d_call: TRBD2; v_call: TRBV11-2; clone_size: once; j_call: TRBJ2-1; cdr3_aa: CASSLGASGRAKEFF; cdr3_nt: TGTGCCAGCAGCTTAGGGGCTAGCGGGAGGGCGAAGGAGTTCTTC
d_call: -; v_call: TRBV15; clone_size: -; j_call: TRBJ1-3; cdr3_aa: CATSREMGDGNTIYF; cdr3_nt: TGTGCCACCAGCAGAGAAATGGGGGACGGAAACACCATATATTTT
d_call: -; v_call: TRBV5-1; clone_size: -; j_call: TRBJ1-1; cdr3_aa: CASSLEGNTEAFF; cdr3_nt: TGCGCCAGCAGCTTGGAAGGGAACACTGAAGCTTTCTTT
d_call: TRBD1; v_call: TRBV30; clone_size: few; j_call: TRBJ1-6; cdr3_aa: CAWSPRDRGNSPLHF; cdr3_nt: TGTGCCTGGAGTCCTCGGGACAGGGGTAATTCACCCCTCCACTTT
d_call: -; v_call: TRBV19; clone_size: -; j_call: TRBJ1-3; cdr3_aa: CASSISGSGNTIYF; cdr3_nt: TGTGCCAGCAGCATCTCAGGCTCTGGAAACACCATATATTTT
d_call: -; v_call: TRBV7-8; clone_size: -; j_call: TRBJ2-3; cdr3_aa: CASSLGPAGTDTQYF; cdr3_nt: TGTGCCAGCAGCCTTGGGCCCGCTGGGACAGATACGCAGTATTTT
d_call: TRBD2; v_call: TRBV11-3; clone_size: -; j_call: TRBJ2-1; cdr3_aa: CASSLAGDYSPYNEQFF; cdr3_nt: TGTGCCAGCAGCTTAGCGGGGGACTACTCCCCATACAATGAGCAGTTCTTC
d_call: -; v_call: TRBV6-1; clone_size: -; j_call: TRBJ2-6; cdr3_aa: CASSEAASGANVLTF; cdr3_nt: TGTGCCAGCAGTGAAGCTGCCTCTGGGGCCAACGTCCTGACTTTC